One T cell receptor (beta chain) is described in this entry. The specificity of this receptor is unknown. Per-base qualities were not stored, and no clone one base away is much larger. These data come from a study of blood T cell repertoires in COVID-19 (dated by TCRdb to about 2020). For the wider study: Samples covering the acute and convalescent phases of COVID-19 were provided by collaborators in the United States, Italy and Spain. The samples were drawn from two sources: the first 160 participants of the ongoing ImmuneRACE study, and 950 to 1,500 subjects contributed by 6 global collaborators. Sample metadata almost always included a de-identified subject ID, COVID-19 status, age in years and sex. Subjects who had been exposed to COVID-19, were actively infected with it, or had recovered from it provided the deeply sampled blood TCRbeta repertoires that made up the dataset. Where available, HLA class I and class II types were obtained from metadata supplied by the sample provider rather than from assay-based typing. The material from the prospective study consisted of cDNA or gDNA derived from T cells, B-cell-depleted T cells, or PBMCs. The repertoires were released in a freely available public database meant as a resource for research on the immune response to SARS-CoV-2.

What the study reported, not specific to this receptor: How much clinical and demographic metadata was included differed by source and by participant, and the metadata was provided uncurated.

Whole blood was collected in K2EDTA tubes by collaborating institutions according to the institutions' own protocols. For TCRbeta analysis, collaborator samples were shipped as frozen whole blood, as isolated PBMCs, or as DNA extracted from either sample type. V trim: 7 bases; J trim: 4 bases; unmatched bases: 6. The CDR3 sequence holds 13 residues, the cysteine and phenylalanine included. CDR3 DNA only is kept here, 39 bases in frame from base 1. TCRbeta CDR3 regions were amplified from genomic DNA by means of the immunoSEQ Assay, a bias-controlled multiplex PCR. The original pipeline was this. The number of nucleated cells in each sample was estimated by amplification of reference gene primers within the assay. Sequence reads were collapsed and filtered to measure the absolute abundance of every unique TCRbeta CDR3 rearrangement. Productive Simpson clonality was computed per sample as the square root of Simpson's diversity index over productive rearrangements. As stored in TCRdb, this immuneACCESS dataset retains in-frame rearrangements with V and J assigned. A fraction of the clones does not appear; measured against another copy, unresolved V genes explain less than half of the discrepancy, and the remainder lacks a known reason. V and J calls and clone size come straight from that table; D and trimming were deduced from the DNA. Recorded for this sample are more than 55,000 clones; more than 70% of them occurred a single time. The ten top clones hold around 6.9% of the sample.

Sample: peripheral blood. The clonotype was recovered from a man aged 55 to 70 with active or convalescent COVID-19. This sequence uses TRBV12-3 or TRBV12-4 and TRBJ1-2, and 7 junctional nucleotides match TRBD1. The DNA sequence reads TGTGCCAGCACCTGGGGGGACAGCTATGGCTACACCTTC. It encodes CASTWGDSYGYTF.